The clone carrying this TCR beta chain was observed a handful of times. Its antigen is not known. The record originates from a study of T-cell reconstitution after alpha-beta-depleted transplantation in children. Findings and limits, study-wide: Several hundred expanded graft clones reportedly supplied alpha-beta T cells about two months after transplant. Newly produced T cells mostly accounted for T-cell counts and diversity one year post-transplant. Where some patients showed high TCRbeta diversity at day 60, it came from recipient T cells and thymic progenitors that had survived.

V was shortened by 4 bases and J by 0 bases, with 13 bases between the two germline ends. This CDR3 has 16 residues. CDR1 MDHEN and CDR2 SYDVKM come from the germline V gene. The library targeted TCRbeta and was prepared with unique molecular identifiers. MiXCR, applied by TCRdb to the PCR reads, yields one record per CDR3 protein. The sample records hundreds of thousands of distinct CDR3 sequences, over 10% being singletons. Sequencing was performed on PBMCs, mostly from graft donor cells, taken 360 days after TCRalphabeta/CD19-depleted stem cell transplant. The TCR comes from a male patient between 10 and 17 years old who had a stem cell transplant for acute myeloid leukemia, so the T cells may come from the graft donor. J is TRBJ1-3 and V is TRBV28; no definite D call. Here the CDR3 DNA reads TGTGCCAGCAGTTCAACCGGGCCGTTCTCTGGAAACACCATATATTTT. This sequence encodes CASSSTGPFSGNTIYF.